The following is a T cell receptor (beta chain) sequence with its context. This clonotype showed up many times. Its target antigen remains unknown. Nothing much larger sits one base from this clone, and base qualities are not available. V was cut back by 3 bases and J by 2 bases, leaving a gap of 7 bases between them. The CDR3 has 13 amino acids, counting the end cysteine and phenylalanine. Only the CDR3 portion is preserved as DNA: 39 bases, with reading frame beginning at the first base. Library prep was done by 5' RACE. The instrument was an Illumina HiSeq 2500. A second roughly 6 to 12 cycle PCR used a sample-barcoded 5' primer and a J-beta primer mix. A unique molecular identifier was introduced onto each TCR beta cDNA molecule by a template-switch 5' adaptor carrying 12 random nucleotides. At least 2.5 million CDR3-containing paired-end reads were obtained from each sample. The Mint cDNA synthesis kit, primed by a TRBC-specific oligonucleotide, was used to synthesize first-strand cDNA from all RNA. Following uracil-DNA glycosylase treatment, a first 18-cycle PCR with universal primers M1SS and BC2_uni_R was performed on all cDNA. On the authors' methods: For normalization, 1 million high-quality reads were randomly selected from each sample, with every read carrying a distinct molecular identifier. Reads sharing molecular identifiers were discarded rather than binned into consensus sequences. MiTCR, run with a Q25 quality threshold and the strictest error-elimination algorithm, handled CDR3 identification, clonotype clustering and error correction. A nonparametric unseen species model with Euler transformation was used to estimate a lower bound on total TCR beta diversity. Through fastp at Q25 and MiXCR, TCRdb rebuilt clones from the public reads, retaining in-frame beta chains. For every CDR3 protein sequence, its rows merge into one entry that carries the most common genes and DNA. These V and J calls are TCRdb output, not the study's own analysis. Across this sample there are approximately 690,000 distinct CDR3 sequences, with about 43% seen only once. The ten largest clones take up approximately 31% of the sample.

This entry belongs to a study of blood T cells in healthy people across ages (dated by TCRdb to the mid-2010s). A note on the overall study: Template switching captured roughly one uniquely barcoded TCR beta cDNA molecule per two T cells in model experiments. To avoid experimental bias, donors of different ages were distributed randomly across sequencing lanes. Age-related changes in TCR beta repertoire diversity were measured in the study by deep sequencing normalized with unique cDNA molecular identifiers. Four age groups were formed from the donors: young (average approximately 15 years), middle-aged (approximately 40), aged (62) and long-lived (around 82). Two additional independent replicas of 1 million unique cDNA reads from the same blood draw were analyzed for two donors (one aged 18 to 30 and one aged 80 or older).

The donors were roughly 40 Caucasian individuals from Russia, aged roughly 6 to 100 years, who were systemically healthy. Approximately 9.7 milliliters of peripheral blood were drawn from each donor into EDTA-treated Vacutainer tubes. Ficoll-Paque density-gradient centrifugation was used to isolate PBMCs, with at least 6.5 million per sample. Trizol reagent was used to extract total RNA from PBMCs, with at least 6 micrograms per sample. The percentages of naive CD45RAhigh/CD27high T cells were determined by flow cytometry on a PBMC aliquot from every donor. The investigation overall reported the following: Compared with the aged group, the long-lived group had more naive CD4+ T cells, fewer expanded clones and increased TCR diversity, suggesting age selection. Total diversity estimates from one million sequenced T cells were considered lower bounds and underestimates. Because donor CMV infection status was unknown, age-related changes in expanded clonotypes were potentially confounded. As age increased, observed TCR beta diversity per million T cells dropped in a roughly linear way, and a significant reduction was already evident by age 40. There was a strong correlation between observed TCR beta diversity and the percentage of naive T cells measured by flow cytometry. Since profiling was done on bulk unsorted PBMCs, naive and antigen-experienced compartments could not be conclusively compared.

The clonotype comes from an elderly man in good health. Sequencing was done on a sample of blood. This sequence uses TRBV12-3 or TRBV12-4 and TRBJ1-2; the D gene lacks a confident call. The CDR3 here reads CASSLVQNYGYTF. The DNA sequence is as follows: TGTGCCAGCAGTTTGGTCCAAAACTATGGCTACACCTTC.